This TCR beta chain is drawn from a study of cytomegalovirus exposure and HLA in healthy donors. Whole-study context: From HLA-typed donors, an early data release held about 92 million unique TCRs.

Study results and limitations: TCR beta V segments were, for the most part, productive about 87% or about 30% of the time in an earlier analysis. Some V segments (TRBV6-2 and TRBV6-3 among them) were excluded as indistinguishable.

As concerns this clone: The antigen remains unidentified.

Healthy people donating bone marrow made up the donors. The V gene lost 2 bases and the J gene lost 4 bases, with 12 bases spanning the gap. The CDR3 is 13 amino acids. Germline CDR1 and CDR2: SQVTM and ANQGSEA. A multiplex PCR was run with 60 Vbeta primers and 13 Jbeta primers. The assay was immunoSEQ multiplex PCR, and TCRdb's table has in-frame clones only and misses some. The sample contains about 59,000 clones, roughly 80% of which appear only once. The specimen was PBMCs. The receptor was isolated from a middle-aged woman in good health and CMV-seronegative. This chain joins TRBV29-1 and TRBJ2-7; TRBD1 might be the D (5 bases). CDR3 loop: CSVERQGTYEQYF. The CDR3 DNA reads TGCAGCGTTGAAAGGCAGGGAACGTACGAGCAGTACTTC.